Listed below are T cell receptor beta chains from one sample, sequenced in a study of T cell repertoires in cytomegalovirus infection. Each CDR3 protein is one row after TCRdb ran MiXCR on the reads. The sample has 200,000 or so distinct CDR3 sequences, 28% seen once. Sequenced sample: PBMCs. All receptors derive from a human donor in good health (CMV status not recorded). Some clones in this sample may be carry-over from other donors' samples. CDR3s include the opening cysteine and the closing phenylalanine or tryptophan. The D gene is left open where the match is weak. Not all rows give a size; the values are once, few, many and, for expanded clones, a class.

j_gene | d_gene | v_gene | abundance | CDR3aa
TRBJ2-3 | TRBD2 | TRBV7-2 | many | CASSLQGGEGTDTQYF
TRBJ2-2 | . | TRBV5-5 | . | CASSLPGELFF
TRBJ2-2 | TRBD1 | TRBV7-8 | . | CASSQTLLDRVANTGELFF
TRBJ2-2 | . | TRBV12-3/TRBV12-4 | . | CASSVKGGPNTGELFF
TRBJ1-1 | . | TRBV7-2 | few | CASSHPSGGNTEAFF
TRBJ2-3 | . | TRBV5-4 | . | CASSSNRAGRTDTQYF
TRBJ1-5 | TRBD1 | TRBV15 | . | CATSRVDRGQPQHF
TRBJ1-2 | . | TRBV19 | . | CASSPLGADNYGYTF
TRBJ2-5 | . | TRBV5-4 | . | CASSGAGRRETQYF
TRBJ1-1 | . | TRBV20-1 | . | CSARRVGDTEAFF
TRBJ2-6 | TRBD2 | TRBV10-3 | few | CATSRGDISGANVLTF
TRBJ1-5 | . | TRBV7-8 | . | CASSIVIDSNQPQHF
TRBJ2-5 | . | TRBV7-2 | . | CASSRPGGGQRETQYF